The 22 T cell receptor beta chains below were found in one sample sequenced in a study of response to subunit inactivated influenza vaccine. Each CDR3 protein is one row after TCRdb ran MiXCR on the RT-PCR reads. The repertoire has roughly 780,000 distinct CDR3 sequences, approximately 18% of them found once; the top ten carry approximately 11%. This sample comprised PBMCs from blood, obtained 5 to 6 days after vaccination. The receptors stem from a man aged 45-65 years who received an inactivated influenza vaccine.

This chain links TRBV5-1 with TRBJ2-5, with TRBD2 matching 11 bases. In germline, CDR1 is SGHRS, CDR2 YFSETQ. CDR3 length: 16 amino acids. V shed 0 bases, J shed 6 bases, and the junction held 7 bases outside the gene matches. The DNA of the CDR3 is TGCGCCAGCAGCTTGGCTCTAGCGGGGGGTTGGAAGACCCAGTACTTC. It translates to CASSLALAGGWKTQYF.

The rearrangement joins TRBV4-3 to TRBJ1-2; D is perhaps TRBD1 (5 bases). V dropped 0 bases and J dropped 4 bases, with 15 bases sitting between them. Germline assignment: CDR1 LGHNA and CDR2 YSLEER. The CDR3 is 16 residues long. Here the CDR3 DNA reads TGCGCCAGCAGCCAAGATCGGGGGTCCCGCGCCTATGGCTACACCTTC. The encoded protein is CASSQDRGSRAYGYTF.

This clonotype has more than one count but fewer than ten. The rearrangement joins TRBV7-2 to TRBJ1-3; tentative D call: TRBD1 (5 bases). Trimming pared 6 bases from V and 2 bases from J, leaving 14 bases between. This CDR3 is built from 15 residues. CDR1 is SGHTA and CDR2 is FQGNSA in the germline V gene. CDR3 coding DNA: TGTGCCAGCAGACCGGGACGCCTCCCTGGAAACACCATATATTTT. This translates into CASRPGRLPGNTIYF.

The chain has TRBV15 and TRBJ1-5; 8 positions agree with TRBD1. V lost 0 bases, J lost 3 bases, and 4 bases stayed unmatched. Germline CDR1 and CDR2: LNHNV and YYDKDF (reference sequence). CDR3 length equals 16 residues. The DNA for the CDR3 is TGTGCCACCAGCAGAGACGGACAGGGCATCAATCAGCCCCAGCATTTT. It encodes CATSRDGQGINQPQHF. Full variable domain (remainder filled in from reference TRBV15 and TRBJ1-5): DAMVIQNPRYQVTQFGKPVTLSCSQTLNHNVMYWYQQKSSQAPKLLFHYYDKDFNNEADTPDNFQSRRPNTSFCFLDIRSPGLGDTAMYLCATSRDGQGINQPQHFGDGTRLSIL.

The rearrangement uses TRBV7-2 and TRBJ1-2; maybe TRBD1 (6 bases). This CDR3 comprises 14 residues. CDR1 and CDR2 (germline): SGHTA, FQGNSA. Trimming took 5 bases from V and 7 from J, leaving 17 bases between them. DNA for the CDR3: TGTGCCAGCAGCCCCCGGGACACCGCTTTTGGCTACACCTTC. Protein: CASSPRDTAFGYTF.

A few counts support this clonotype. The rearrangement joins TRBV29-1 to TRBJ2-7; TRBD2 might be the D (6 bases). The CDR3 is 12 amino acids. Trimming took 3 bases from V and 5 from J, leaving 11 bases between them. Germline CDR1 SQVTM, CDR2 ANQGSEA. In nucleotides, the CDR3 is TGCAGCGTTGAGATGGGGGGTAACGAGCAGTACTTC. Amino acids: CSVEMGGNEQYF.

In its sample, this clonotype was seen a few times. V gene TRBV7-2 combines with J gene TRBJ2-7, with 9 bases lining up with TRBD2. The germline V gene encodes CDR1 SGHTA and CDR2 FQGNSA. The CDR3 sequence is 12 residues long. The trim removed 8 bases at V and 6 bases at J, leaving 5 bases unmatched. The CDR3 here is CASGGLALEQYF. CDR3 sequence (DNA): TGTGCCAGCGGCGGACTAGCGCTCGAGCAGTACTTC.

This clonotype was seen many times. The genes are TRBV20-1 and TRBJ2-6, with a tentative D call TRBD1 (5 bases). The V end lost 6 bases, the J end lost 0 bases, and 12 bases lay between the germline ends. CDR1 and CDR2 from the germline V gene are DFQATT and SNEGSKA (reference sequence). The CDR3 covers 15 residues. CDR3 nucleotide sequence: TGCAGTGCCCCGGACACCACCTCTGGGGCCAACGTCCTGACTTTC. Translating it yields CSAPDTTSGANVLTF.

This clonotype came up a few times. V gene TRBV6-5 combines with J gene TRBJ1-2; maybe TRBD1 (6 bases). The CDR3 sequence is 13 residues long. The V and J ends lost 2 bases and 7 bases respectively, with 11 bases between them. CDR1 MNHEY and CDR2 SVGAGI come from the germline V gene. The CDR3 nucleotides are TGTGCCAGCAGTTACGGGACATACTTTGGCTACACCTTC. As protein: CASSYGTYFGYTF.

In this sample, this clonotype turned up many times. The CDR3 DNA follows: TGCAGTGCTAGACAGCGGGGCCGTTTAACCTACGAGCAGTACTTC. Protein sequence: CSARQRGRLTYEQYF. The chain couples TRBV20-1 to TRBJ2-7; 7 bases line up with TRBD2. Germline V gene data show CDR1 as DFQATT and CDR2 as SNEGSKA (reference sequence). V dropped 2 bases and J dropped 2; count of bases not matched to a gene: 9. There are 15 residues in the CDR3.

V is TRBV29-1 and J is TRBJ1-4; D may be TRBD1 (5 bases). Trimming took 6 bases from V and 8 from J, leaving 10 bases between them. In germline, CDR1 is SQVTM, CDR2 ANQGSEA. CDR3 length: 11 residues. The CDR3 sequence: CSVDWGEKLFF. CDR3 in DNA: TGCAGCGTCGACTGGGGGGAAAAACTGTTTTTT.

A few counts support this clonotype. The V gene is TRBV5-1, the J gene TRBJ2-5; 9 bases map to TRBD1. The CDR3 runs to 13 residues. Germline CDR1 reads SGHRS; CDR2 reads YFSETQ. The V gene end was trimmed by 4 bases and the J gene end by 3 bases; junction bases not matched to a gene: 1. CDR3 protein: CASSRQGEETQYF. The CDR3 DNA reads as TGCGCCAGCAGCCGACAGGGGGAAGAGACCCAGTACTTC. The whole variable domain, remainder taken from reference TRBV5-1 and TRBJ2-5, is KAGVTQTPRYLIKTRGQQVTLSCSPISGHRSVSWYQQTPGQGLQFLFEYFSETQRNKGNFPGRFSGRQFSNSRSEMNVSTLELGDSALYLCASSRQGEETQYFGPGTRLLVL.

V and J are TRBV20-1 and TRBJ1-6, with unresolved D. Germline V CDR1 and CDR2: DFQATT, SNEGSKA (reference sequence). V dropped 1 base and J dropped 4 bases, with 8 bases sitting between them. This CDR3 has 14 residues. CDR3: CSARGWEYNSPLHF. CDR3 nucleotides: TGCAGTGCTAGAGGTTGGGAATATAATTCACCCCTCCACTTT.

The chain carries TRBV11-2 and TRBJ2-3, with TRBD1 identical over 10 bases. CDR3 length: 16 residues. Germline-derived CDR1 and CDR2 are SGHAT and FQNNGV. With 1 base clipped from V and 1 base from J, the junction kept 2 bases outside the gene matches. The CDR3 is CASSLGGTGGTDTQYF. The CDR3 DNA reads TGTGCCAGCAGCTTAGGGGGGACAGGGGGCACAGATACGCAGTATTTT.

This clonotype came up a few times. This chain connects TRBV20-1 to TRBJ2-3; D not certain. Trimming cost V 6 bases and J 2 bases, with 21 bases left between them. This CDR3 is 16 amino acids long. Germline assignment: CDR1 DFQATT and CDR2 SNEGSKA (reference sequence). The CDR3 is CSALSRGSDFTDTQYF. The CDR3, as DNA: TGCAGTGCCCTATCCCGTGGTAGTGACTTCACAGATACGCAGTATTTT.

The J gene is TRBJ2-7, the V gene TRBV2; D is undetermined. The length of the CDR3 is 14 residues. The germline V gene encodes CDR1 SNHLY and CDR2 FYNNEI. With 6 bases removed from V and 2 bases from J, the gap between germline ends came to 14 bases. The CDR3 loop reads CASRPLGGTYEQYF. For the CDR3, the DNA is TGTGCCAGCAGACCACTCGGCGGCACCTACGAGCAGTACTTC.

The chain has TRBV5-1 and TRBJ1-6, with 7 bases fitting TRBD1. Losses at the gene ends were 4 bases for V and 5 bases for J; bases not matched to a gene: 9. This CDR3 is built from 16 residues. Germline assignment: CDR1 SGHRS and CDR2 YFSETQ. CDR3 DNA: TGCGCCAGCAGCAAAGAGGGACAGCCGAATAATTCACCCCTCCACTTT. The encoded protein is CASSKEGQPNNSPLHF.

In its sample, this clonotype was seen a few times. The rearrangement joins TRBV6-2 or TRBV6-3 to TRBJ2-1; the D gene is possibly TRBD1 (6 bases). V shed 8 bases and J shed 7 bases, with 12 bases lying between them. Germline-derived CDR1 and CDR2 are MNHEY and SVGEGT. The CDR3 consists of 12 residues. CDR3 sequence: CASQHRVNEQFF. The CDR3 nucleotides read TGTGCCAGCCAGCACAGGGTAAATGAGCAGTTCTTC.

This clonotype was detected ten times or more. The rearrangement links TRBV29-1 to TRBJ2-7; 8 nucleotides line up with TRBD1. CDR3 length equals 14 residues. Trimming removed 6 bases from V and 3 bases from J; junction bases left unmatched: 10. CDR1 and CDR2 (germline): SQVTM, ANQGSEA. The CDR3 region is CSVELRGLHYEQYF. The CDR3 DNA is TGCAGCGTGGAACTCAGGGGGCTGCACTACGAGCAGTACTTC.

J is TRBJ2-3 and V is TRBV7-9; either TRBD1 or TRBD2 may fit D (6 bases each). V was shortened by 5 bases and J by 2 bases, with 11 bases between the two germline ends. The CDR3 consists of 14 residues. In germline, CDR1 is SEHNR, CDR2 FQNEAQ (reference sequence). The CDR3 DNA is TGTGCCAGCAGCCAGGGGACTCACACAGATACGCAGTATTTT. Translation: CASSQGTHTDTQYF. Looking up the rest from reference TRBV7-9 and TRBJ2-3 gives the full variable domain: DTGVSQNPRHKITKRGQNVTFRCDPISEHNRLYWYRQTLGQGPEFLTYFQNEAQLEKSRLLSDRFSAERPKGSFSTLEIQRTEQGDSAMYLCASSQGTHTDTQYFGPGTRLTVL.

The V gene is TRBV29-1, the J gene TRBJ2-6; perhaps D is TRBD1 or TRBD2 (5 bases each). V shed 6 bases and J shed 0 bases, with 12 bases lying between them. The V gene's germline CDR1 is SQVTM and CDR2 ANQGSEA. CDR3 length: 15 residues. The CDR3 DNA follows: TGCAGCGTCGCCCAGGGACGCTCTGGGGCCAACGTCCTGACTTTC. Translating gives CSVAQGRSGANVLTF.

The chain carries TRBV6-2 or TRBV6-3 and TRBJ2-7; D is perhaps TRBD1 (6 bases). Germline CDR1 and CDR2: MNHEY and SVGEGT. This CDR3 region has 13 residues. The V gene lost 4 bases and the J gene lost 3 bases, with 10 bases spanning the gap. CDR3 in amino acids: CASSSGTLYEQYF. The CDR3 coding sequence is TGTGCCAGCAGTTCGGGGACACTCTACGAGCAGTACTTC.